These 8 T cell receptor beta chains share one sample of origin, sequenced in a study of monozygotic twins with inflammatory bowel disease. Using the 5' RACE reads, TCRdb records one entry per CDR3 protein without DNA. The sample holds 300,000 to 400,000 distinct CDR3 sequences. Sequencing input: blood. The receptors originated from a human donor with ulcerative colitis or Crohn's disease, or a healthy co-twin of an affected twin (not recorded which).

The CDR3 protein is CASRVKRDTEAFF. The chain employs TRBV6-2 or TRBV6-3 and TRBJ1-1. Germline CDR1 is MNHEY and CDR2 is SVGEGT. CDR3 length: 13 amino acids.

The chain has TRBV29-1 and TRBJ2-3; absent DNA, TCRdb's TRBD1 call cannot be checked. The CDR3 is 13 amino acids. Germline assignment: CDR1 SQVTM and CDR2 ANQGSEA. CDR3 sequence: CSVLGGRTDTQYF.

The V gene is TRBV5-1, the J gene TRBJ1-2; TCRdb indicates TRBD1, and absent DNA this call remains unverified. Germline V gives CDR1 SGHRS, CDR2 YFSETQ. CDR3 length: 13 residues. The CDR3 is CASSKQGAQGYTF.

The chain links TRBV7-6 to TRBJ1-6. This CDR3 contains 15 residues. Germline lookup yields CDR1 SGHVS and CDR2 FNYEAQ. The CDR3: CASSLDPGPNSPLHF.

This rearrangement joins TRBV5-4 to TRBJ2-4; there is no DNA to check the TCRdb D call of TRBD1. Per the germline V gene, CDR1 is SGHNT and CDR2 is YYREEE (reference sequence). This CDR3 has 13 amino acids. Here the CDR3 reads CASSTTGVDIQYF.

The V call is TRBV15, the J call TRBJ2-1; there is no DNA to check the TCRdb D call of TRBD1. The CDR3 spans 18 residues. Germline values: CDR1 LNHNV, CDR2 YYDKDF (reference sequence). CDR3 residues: CATSRAPDWGKDYNEQFF.

The CDR3 sequence is CASSQDRADNEQFF. The genes are TRBV4-3 and TRBJ2-1; TCRdb outputs TRBD2, but without DNA this stays unchecked. The V gene's germline CDR1 is LGHNA and CDR2 YSLEER. The CDR3 sequence is 14 residues long.

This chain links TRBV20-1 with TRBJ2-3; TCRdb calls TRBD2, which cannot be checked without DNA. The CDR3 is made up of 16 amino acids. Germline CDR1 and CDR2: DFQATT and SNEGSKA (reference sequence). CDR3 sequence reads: CSASLFAGGLPDTQYF.